This T cell receptor (beta chain) was documented in a study of blood T cell repertoires in COVID-19. The wider study: PBMCs, B-cell-depleted T cells, or T cells were the source of the cDNA or gDNA that made up the material.

Adults between roughly 18 and 95 years of age took part from more than 20 US areas. Cohorts were based on clinical histories the participants reported. Germline-derived CDR1 and CDR2 are SGHRS and YFSETQ. The length of the CDR3 is 13 residues. Trimming removed 4 bases from V and 7 bases from J; junction bases left unmatched: 6. In the authors' methods: Amplified reference gene primers provided the basis for estimating nucleated cell counts. The table came from immunoSEQ multiplex PCR; TCRdb's copy has only in-frame clones and leaves some out. V and J calls and clone size are those listed in that table; D and trimming were worked out from the DNA. The sample yields 150,000 to 200,000 clones, more than 80% seen once.

This chain joins TRBV5-1 and TRBJ1-2, with 8 bases fitting TRBD1. The sequenced sample was PBMCs or T cells enriched from blood (not recorded which). This sequence originates from a man aged 50-59 years who had recovered from COVID-19. The CDR3 DNA sequence: TGCGCCAGCAGCATTTCAGGGGGCGTTGGCTACACCTTC. Its translation is CASSISGGVGYTF.